The present T cell receptor (beta chain) was sequenced within a study of shared clonotypes between healthy human individuals. Study as a whole: A couple of women and a few men aged 18 to 49 served as donors. CD4 naive and memory got three plates each, CD8 naive two, CD8 memory one.

Generated by immunoSEQ multiplex PCR, the TCRdb table keeps only in-frame clones and is missing some. The repertoire includes around 2.5 million clones, 93% of them detected once, and approximately 0.37% sits in the top ten. Overall study findings and caveats: Memory subsets had estimated richness that was generally smaller than that of naive subsets.

On this clone itself: Its target is not known.

The V end was cut by 4 bases, the J end by 1 base, with 13 bases between. Germline loops: CDR1 ENHRY, CDR2 SYGVKD. The CDR3 extends over 15 amino acids. This rearrangement joins TRBV10-3 to TRBJ1-1; D unresolved. This sequence was found in a man between 18 and 35 years old in good health. Some clones in this sample may be carry-over from other donors' samples. Sequences were obtained from naive CD4+ T cells from PBMCs. Subset reported: CD45RA+ positively selected. The CDR3 DNA reads as TGTGCCATCAGTGGAACCGAGGCGGGGAACACTGAAGCTTTCTTT. Protein product: CAISGTEAGNTEAFF.